This TCR beta chain is from a study of T cell responses to AZD1222 COVID-19 vaccine. As to this clone: Its antigen remains unidentified.

Germline V CDR1 and CDR2: DFQATT, SNEGSKA (reference sequence). The CDR3 loop spans 11 amino acids. The V gene lost 6 bases and the J gene lost 2 bases, with 7 bases spanning the gap. Only in-frame clones appear in the TCRdb table, and some are missing; sequencing was by immunoSEQ multiplex PCR. The sample includes more than 95,000 clones, 90% of them seen just once. Findings and limits, study-wide: Regions 160-218 and 743-854 dominated among vaccine-associated CD4 TCRs spanning spike.

The clonotype was recovered from an adult in good health. The sequencing used peripheral blood, collected on day 0 of MenACWY control vaccination. This chain links TRBV20-1 with TRBJ1-1; no reliable D call. CDR3 protein: CSALHNTEAFF. CDR3 bases: TGCAGTGCCTTACACAACACTGAAGCTTTCTTT.